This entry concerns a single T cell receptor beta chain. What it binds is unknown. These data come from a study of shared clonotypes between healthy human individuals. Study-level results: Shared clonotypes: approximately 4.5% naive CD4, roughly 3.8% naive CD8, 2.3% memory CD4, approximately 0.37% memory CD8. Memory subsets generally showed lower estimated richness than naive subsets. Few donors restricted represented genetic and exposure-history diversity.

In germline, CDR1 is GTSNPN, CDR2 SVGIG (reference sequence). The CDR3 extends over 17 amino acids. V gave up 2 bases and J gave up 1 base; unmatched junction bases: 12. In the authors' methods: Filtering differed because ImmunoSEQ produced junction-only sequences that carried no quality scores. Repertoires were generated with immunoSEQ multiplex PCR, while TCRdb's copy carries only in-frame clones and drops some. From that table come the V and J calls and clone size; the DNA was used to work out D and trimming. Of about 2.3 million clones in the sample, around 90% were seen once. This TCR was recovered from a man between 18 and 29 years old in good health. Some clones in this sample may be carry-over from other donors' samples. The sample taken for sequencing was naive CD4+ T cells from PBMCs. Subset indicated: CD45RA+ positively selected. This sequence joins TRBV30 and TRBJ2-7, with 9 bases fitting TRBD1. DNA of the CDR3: TGTGCCTGGAGTTCCGGGACAGGGAGGGTAGGGTCCTACGAGCAGTACTTC. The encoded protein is CAWSSGTGRVGSYEQYF. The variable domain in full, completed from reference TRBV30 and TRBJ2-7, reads SQTIHQWPATLVQPVGSPLSLECTVEGTSNPNLYWYRQAAGRGLQLLFYSVGIGQISSEVPQNLSASRPQDRQFILSSKKLLLSDSGFYLCAWSSGTGRVGSYEQYFGPGTRLTVT.